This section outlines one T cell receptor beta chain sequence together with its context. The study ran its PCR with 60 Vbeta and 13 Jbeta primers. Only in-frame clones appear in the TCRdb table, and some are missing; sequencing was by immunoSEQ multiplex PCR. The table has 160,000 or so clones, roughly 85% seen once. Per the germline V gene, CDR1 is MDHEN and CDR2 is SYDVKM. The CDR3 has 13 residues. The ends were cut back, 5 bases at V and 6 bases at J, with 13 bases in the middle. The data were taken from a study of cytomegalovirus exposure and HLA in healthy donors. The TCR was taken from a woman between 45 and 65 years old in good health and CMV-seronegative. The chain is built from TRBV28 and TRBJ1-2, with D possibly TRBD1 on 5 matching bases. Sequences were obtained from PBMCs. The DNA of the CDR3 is TGTGCCAGCAGTCCCCCCATGGGGCATGGCTACACCTTC. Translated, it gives CASSPPMGHGYTF.